The sequence of this T cell receptor beta chain was determined in a study of beta chain features in type 1 diabetes. Study-wide results and caveats: For Type 1 diabetes patients, all four CD4+ subsets carried TCRB CDR3s that were moderately but significantly shorter. Researchers cautioned that cDNA sequencing could over-represent cells with high TCR expression. More deletions and fewer insertions at VDJ junctions were seen in type 1 diabetes patients.

Trimming left V 5 bases short and J 4 bases short, with 20 bases between. CDR1 is MNHNY and CDR2 is SVGAGI in the germline V gene (reference sequence). This CDR3 has 16 amino acids. Of note for this clone: Its antigen is as yet unknown.

Since all of the isolated RNA was reverse transcribed, expressed TCRB transcripts were what got sequenced. The method was immunoSEQ multiplex PCR; TCRdb's version includes in-frame clones alone and lacks a portion of them. Here the sample spans 200,000 to 300,000 clones, approximately 15% being singletons. The clonotype comes from a man aged 30 to 39 with type 1 diabetes. The rearrangement uses TRBV6-6 and TRBJ2-5; the D gene is possibly TRBD1 (6 bases). The specimen sequenced was naive CD4+ T cells from blood. The CDR3, as DNA: TGTGCCAGCAGTCATCAGACAGGTCGCCCCTCAGAGACCCAGTACTTC. Protein product: CASSHQTGRPSETQYF.